These 19 T cell receptor beta chains were sequenced from one sample in a study of radiotherapy plus CTLA-4 blockade in lung cancer. Produced via immunoSEQ multiplex PCR; TCRdb's table is partial and in-frame only. The table records around 130,000 clones, 85% to 90% of them present only once. Sequencing was performed on peripheral blood, taken from a patient treated with radiotherapy plus ipilimumab. The receptor set was obtained from a human donor with non-small cell lung cancer that progressed on radiotherapy plus ipilimumab.

The chain is built from TRBV5-1 and TRBJ2-1; 7 nucleotides line up with TRBD2. The germline V gene encodes CDR1 SGHRS and CDR2 YFSETQ. CDR3 length equals 14 residues. V was clipped by 5 bases and J by 8 bases; unmatched bases: 10. The CDR3 spells CASREGGSRYEQFF. The CDR3 region has the DNA TGCGCCAGCAGAGAGGGCGGGAGTAGATATGAGCAGTTCTTC.

The CDR3 nucleotides read TGTGCCAGTAGTATCCCCCCCCAGGGTGGGGTTCAGCCCCAGCATTTT. Translating it yields CASSIPPQGGVQPQHF. The rearrangement uses TRBV19 and TRBJ1-5; maybe TRBD1 (5 bases). The CDR3 runs 16 residues. V gave up 3 bases and J gave up 6 bases, with 18 bases separating them. Germline lookup yields CDR1 LNHDA and CDR2 SQIVND (reference sequence).

Details on this clone: One junction end does not reproduce the germline sequence, and a read error may be involved. CDR3 region: CASSWGLAGDEQYF. The DNA for the CDR3 is TGTGCCAGCAGCTGGGGGCTAGCGGGAGACGAGCAGTACTTC. The genes are TRBV5-1 and TRBJ2-7; TRBD2 matches at 10 bases. The CDR3 runs to 14 residues. Per germline, CDR1 SGHRS and CDR2 YFSETQ.

The genes are TRBV18 and TRBJ2-3; D ambiguous. The CDR3 is made up of 14 amino acids. V gave up 0 bases and J gave up 9 bases, with 13 bases separating them. Germline loops: CDR1 KGHSH, CDR2 LQKENI. CDR3 DNA sequence: TGTGCCAGCTCACCACCCCCTCCCGCACCGACGCAGTATTTT. This codes for CASSPPPPAPTQYF.

CDR3 bases: TGTGCCAGCTCACCACAGGGTAGCGGGAGGGCCAGAAATACAGATACGCAGTATTTT. This sequence encodes CASSPQGSGRARNTDTQYF. The V call is TRBV18, the J call TRBJ2-3, with 11 bases matching TRBD2. CDR3 length equals 19 residues. Losses at the gene ends were 1 base for V and 3 bases for J; bases not matched to a gene: 12. The V gene's germline CDR1 is KGHSH and CDR2 LQKENI.

The chain employs TRBV9 and TRBJ1-5; possibly TRBD1 for D (5 bases). Trimming stripped 0 bases from V and 0 bases from J, with 22 bases between. The CDR3 is 20 residues long. CDR1 and CDR2 (germline): SGDLS, YYNGEE. CDR3 nucleotide sequence: TGTGCCAGCAGCGTAGGTTTCGGGGCTGTGGGGGGACTTAGCAATCAGCCCCAGCATTTT. This sequence encodes CASSVGFGAVGGLSNQPQHF.

The sample holds one count of this clone. The chain is built from TRBV5-6 and TRBJ2-1, with TRBD1 matching over 10 bases. From germline, CDR1 is SGHDT and CDR2 YYEEEE. This CDR3 comprises 13 residues. J lost 15 bases, V lost 4 bases, and 10 bases had no gene match. The CDR3 DNA is TGTGCCAGCAGCCTTACCGGGACAGGGGAGATGTTCTTC. Protein sequence: CASSLTGTGEMFF.

The genes are TRBV7-8 and TRBJ2-7, with D tentatively TRBD1 or TRBD2 (5 bases each). Germline V lookup: CDR1 SGHVS, CDR2 FQNEAQ. Trimming stripped 1 base from V and 5 bases from J, with 9 bases between. The CDR3 runs 13 residues. The CDR3 DNA is TGTGCCAGCAGCTTAGTTGGGGGAGACGAGCAGTACTTC. Translating gives CASSLVGGDEQYF.

The chain has TRBV6-1 and TRBJ2-5; 10 nucleotides agree with TRBD2. The V and J ends lost 4 bases and 6 bases, in that order; junction bases with no gene match: 2. Germline V gene sequence: CDR1 MNHNS, CDR2 SASEGT. This CDR3 is built from 13 residues. CDR3 in DNA: TGTGCCAGCAGTGCTAGCGGGAGACAGACCCAGTACTTC. Amino acids: CASSASGRQTQYF.

CDR3 nucleotides: TGTGCCATCCTCCGGGACACCCGGTGGAACACTGAAGCTTTCTTT. As protein: CAILRDTRWNTEAFF. This rearrangement joins TRBV6-1 to TRBJ1-1, with TRBD1 as a possible D gene (6 bases). Germline CDR1 reads MNHNS; CDR2 reads SASEGT. The CDR3 loop spans 15 amino acids. The germline V and J ends were trimmed by 10 bases and 1 base, with 19 bases remaining between them.

This chain uses TRBV30 with TRBJ1-3; D unclear. CDR1 is GTSNPN and CDR2 is SVGIG in the germline V gene (reference sequence). Trimming removed 1 base from V and 0 bases from J, with 7 bases in between. CDR3 length equals 14 residues. As DNA, the CDR3 is TGTGCCTGGAGTGCATTGTTCTCTGGAAACACCATATATTTT. Translating it yields CAWSALFSGNTIYF.

The chain has TRBV6-1 and TRBJ2-7, with 12 nucleotides matching TRBD2. V dropped 8 bases and J dropped 5; count of bases not matched to a gene: 7. The CDR3 has 14 amino acids. CDR1 and CDR2 (germline): MNHNS, SASEGT. Written as DNA, the CDR3 is TGTGCCAGCCGTCCTAGCGGGAGGGCCAACGAGCAGTACTTC. It codes for CASRPSGRANEQYF.

A single count supports this clone. The chain joins TRBV7-2 to TRBJ1-2; weak D call: TRBD1 (5 bases). Germline V gene sequence: CDR1 SGHTA, CDR2 FQGNSA. V was trimmed by 5 bases and J by 4 bases, leaving 20 bases between them. The CDR3 has 16 residues. The CDR3 loop is CASSGGTKNPSYGYTF. CDR3 bases: TGTGCCAGCAGCGGGGGAACTAAGAATCCCAGCTATGGCTACACCTTC.

The CDR3 loop reads CASSPADTQYF. CDR3 nucleotides: TGTGCCAGCAGCCCGGCCGATACGCAGTATTTT. The chain couples TRBV11-2 to TRBJ2-3; no clear D gene. Per the germline V gene, CDR1 is SGHAT and CDR2 is FQNNGV. The CDR3 totals 11 residues. V was pared by 5 bases and J by 6 bases, with 6 bases between.

CDR3 in DNA: TGTGCCAGTAGTATCAACCGGGGGATGGATCCCAATCAGCCCCAGCATTTT. This codes for CASSINRGMDPNQPQHF. This chain links TRBV19 with TRBJ1-5; D may be TRBD1 (5 bases). The CDR3 length is 17 residues. Trimming removed 3 bases at V and 3 bases at J, with 18 bases between. Germline V CDR1 and CDR2: LNHDA, SQIVND (reference sequence).

The chain couples TRBV28 to TRBJ2-1, with 9 bases matching TRBD2. Germline assignment: CDR1 MDHEN and CDR2 SYDVKM. CDR3 length equals 14 residues. V lost 8 bases, J lost 6 bases, and 8 bases stayed unmatched. This CDR3 reads CASLKGLASNEQFF. CDR3 in DNA: TGTGCCAGCCTAAAGGGACTAGCCTCCAATGAGCAGTTCTTC. Drawing the rest from reference TRBV28 and TRBJ2-1, the complete variable domain is DVKVTQSSRYLVKRTGEKVFLECVQDMDHENMFWYRQDPGLGLRLIYFSYDVKMKEKGDIPEGYSVSREKKERFSLILESASTNQTSMYLCASLKGLASNEQFFGPGTRLTVL.

The chain links TRBV11-2 to TRBJ1-3; 7 positions match TRBD1. V lost 4 bases and J lost 2; bases outside the gene matches: 8. This CDR3 contains 16 residues. Germline loops: CDR1 SGHAT, CDR2 FQNNGV. CDR3 amino acids: CASSSPDRAPGNTIYF. The CDR3, as DNA: TGTGCCAGCAGCTCGCCCGACAGGGCGCCTGGAAACACCATATATTTT.

This sequence joins TRBV12-5 and TRBJ1-1; a weak D match, TRBD1 (6 bases). Germline V gene lookup returns CDR1 LGHNT and CDR2 FRNRAP. Trimming cost V 2 bases and J 5 bases, with 15 bases left between them. The CDR3 runs 15 residues. CDR3 sequence (DNA): TGTGCTAGTGGTTTGACCTCTTCAGGGGTAACTGAAGCTTTCTTT. Translated, it gives CASGLTSSGVTEAFF.

V gene TRBV5-6 combines with J gene TRBJ2-7, with 14 bases that match TRBD2. Germline values: CDR1 SGHDT, CDR2 YYEEEE. After removal of 1 base from V and 5 bases from J, the junction contained 8 bases not matched to a gene. The CDR3 is 17 amino acids. CDR3 nucleotide sequence: TGTGCCAGCAGCTTGTTGACTAGCGGGAGGGCCAGGGACGAGCAGTACTTC. This gives the protein CASSLLTSGRARDEQYF. Using reference TRBV5-6 and TRBJ2-7 for the parts outside the CDR3, the full variable domain is DAGVTQSPTHLIKTRGQQVTLRCSPKSGHDTVSWYQQALGQGPQFIFQYYEEEERQRGNFPDRFSGHQFPNYSSELNVNALLLGDSALYLCASSLLTSGRARDEQYFGPGTRLTVT.